This TCR beta chain was captured in a study of T cell responses to AZD1222 COVID-19 vaccine. Trimming at V came to 4 bases and at J to 2 bases, leaving 2 bases not matched to a gene. This CDR3 contains 15 residues. CDR1 and CDR2 (germline): SGHRS, YFSETQ. A remark on this clone: Its antigen is not identified.

Study-level findings and limits: Spike was spanned by vaccine-associated CD4 TCRs, with dominance at 160-218 and 743-854. Clonal diversity may have been underestimated, and the donors were mostly white British, with more females than males. The number of AZD1222 recipients seropositive at baseline was only 5 to 7.

The repertoire was sequenced with immunoSEQ multiplex PCR; TCRdb's copy has only in-frame clones and lacks some. Among about 130,000 clones listed, just over 85% were seen once. The material sequenced was peripheral blood, taken on day 0 of MenACWY control vaccination. The genes are TRBV5-1 and TRBJ2-7; the match to TRBD2 covers 14 bases. This sequence was found in an adult in good health. CDR3 sequence reads: CASSGTSGGAYEQYF. The CDR3 nucleotides read TGCGCCAGCAGCGGGACTAGCGGGGGAGCCTACGAGCAGTACTTC.